This T cell receptor (beta chain) was identified during a study of response to subunit inactivated influenza vaccine. General study points: Authors suggested seasonal influenza vaccinations each recruit few new T cells.

On this clonotype: Its matching antigen is unknown.

MiXCR, applied by TCRdb to the RT-PCR reads, yields one record per CDR3 protein. The sample has about 500,000 distinct CDR3 sequences; approximately 15% are singletons. This clonotype was sampled from a man aged 50 to 75 who received an inactivated influenza vaccine. This specimen consisted of CD4+ T cells sorted from PBMCs, obtained around 25 months after vaccination.

The CDR3 region has the DNA TGCAGCGGAACTCGGATGAACACTGAAGCTTTCTTT. Translation gives CSGTRMNTEAFF. The rearrangement joins TRBV29-1 to TRBJ1-1; no clear D. The CDR3 loop spans 12 amino acids. The germline V gene has CDR1 SQVTM and CDR2 ANQGSEA. Trimming shortened V by 7 bases and J by 0 bases, and 9 bases separated the two germline ends.